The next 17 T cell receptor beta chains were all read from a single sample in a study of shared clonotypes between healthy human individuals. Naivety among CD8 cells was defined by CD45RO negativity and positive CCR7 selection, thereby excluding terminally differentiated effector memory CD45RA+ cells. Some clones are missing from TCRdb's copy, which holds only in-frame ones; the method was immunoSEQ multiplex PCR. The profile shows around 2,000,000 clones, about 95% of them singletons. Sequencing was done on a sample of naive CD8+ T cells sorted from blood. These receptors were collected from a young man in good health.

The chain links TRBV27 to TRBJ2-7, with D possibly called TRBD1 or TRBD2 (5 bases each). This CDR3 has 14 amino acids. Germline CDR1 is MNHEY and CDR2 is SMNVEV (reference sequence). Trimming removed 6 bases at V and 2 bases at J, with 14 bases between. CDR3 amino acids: CASSPRDQAYEQYF. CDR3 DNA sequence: TGTGCCAGCAGCCCTAGGGACCAGGCCTACGAGCAGTACTTC.

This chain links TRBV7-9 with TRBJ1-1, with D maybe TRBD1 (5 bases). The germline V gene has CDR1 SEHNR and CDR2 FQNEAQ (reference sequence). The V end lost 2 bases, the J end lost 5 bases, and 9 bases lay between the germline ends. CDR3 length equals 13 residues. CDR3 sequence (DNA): TGTGCCAGCAGCTTACAGGGTTGGACTGAAGCTTTCTTT. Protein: CASSLQGWTEAFF.

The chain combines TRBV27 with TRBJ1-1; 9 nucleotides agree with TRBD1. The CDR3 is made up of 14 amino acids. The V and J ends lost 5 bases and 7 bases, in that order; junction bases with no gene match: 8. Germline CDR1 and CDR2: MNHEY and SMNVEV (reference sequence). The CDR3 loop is CASSPLGQGLEAFF. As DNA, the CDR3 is TGTGCCAGCAGTCCCTTAGGACAGGGGCTTGAAGCTTTCTTT.

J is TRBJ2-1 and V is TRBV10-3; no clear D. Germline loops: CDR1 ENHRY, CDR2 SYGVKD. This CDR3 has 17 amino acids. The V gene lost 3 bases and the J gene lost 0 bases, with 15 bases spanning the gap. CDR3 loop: CAISDNPTFGSYNEQFF. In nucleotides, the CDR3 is TGTGCCATCAGTGATAACCCTACATTTGGCTCCTACAATGAGCAGTTCTTC.

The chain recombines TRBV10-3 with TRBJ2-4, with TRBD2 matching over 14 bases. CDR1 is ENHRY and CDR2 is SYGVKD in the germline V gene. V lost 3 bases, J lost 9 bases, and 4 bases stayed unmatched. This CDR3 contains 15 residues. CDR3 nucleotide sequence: TGTGCCATCAGTGATCCGGGACTAGCGGGAGCCATTCAGTACTTC. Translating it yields CAISDPGLAGAIQYF.

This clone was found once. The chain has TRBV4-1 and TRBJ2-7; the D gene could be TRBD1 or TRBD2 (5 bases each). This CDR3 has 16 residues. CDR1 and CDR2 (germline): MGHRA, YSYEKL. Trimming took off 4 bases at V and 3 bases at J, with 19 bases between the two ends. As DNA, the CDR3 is TGCGCCAGCAGCCCGGGGACGGAGCTGTTCTTCTACGAGCAGTACTTC. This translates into CASSPGTELFFYEQYF.

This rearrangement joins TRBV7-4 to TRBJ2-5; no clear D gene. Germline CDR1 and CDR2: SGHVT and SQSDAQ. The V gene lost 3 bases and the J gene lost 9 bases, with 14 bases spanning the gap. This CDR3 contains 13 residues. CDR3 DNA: TGTGCCAGCAGCTTGCTTAGGACGGTGGCCCAGTACTTC. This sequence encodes CASSLLRTVAQYF.

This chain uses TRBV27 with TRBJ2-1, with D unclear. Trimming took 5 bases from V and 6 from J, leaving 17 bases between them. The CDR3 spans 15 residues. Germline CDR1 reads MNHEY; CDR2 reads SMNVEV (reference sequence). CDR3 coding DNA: TGTGCCAGCAGTCGCGACCCCCCGAGCGTCAATGAGCAGTTCTTC. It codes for CASSRDPPSVNEQFF.

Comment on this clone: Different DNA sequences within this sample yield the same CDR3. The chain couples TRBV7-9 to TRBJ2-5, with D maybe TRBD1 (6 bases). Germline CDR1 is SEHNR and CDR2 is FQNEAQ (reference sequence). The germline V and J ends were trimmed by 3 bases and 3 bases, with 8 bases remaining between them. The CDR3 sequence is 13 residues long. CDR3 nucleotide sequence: TGTGCCAGCAGCTTGGGGGCTGAAGAGACCCAGTACTTC. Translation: CASSLGAEETQYF.

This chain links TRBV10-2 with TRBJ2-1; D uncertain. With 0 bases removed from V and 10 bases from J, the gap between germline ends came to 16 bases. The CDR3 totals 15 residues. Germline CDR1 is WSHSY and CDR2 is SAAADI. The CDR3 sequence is CASSESNTPVGEQFF. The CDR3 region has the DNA TGCGCCAGCAGTGAGTCGAATACACCGGTAGGAGAGCAGTTCTTC.

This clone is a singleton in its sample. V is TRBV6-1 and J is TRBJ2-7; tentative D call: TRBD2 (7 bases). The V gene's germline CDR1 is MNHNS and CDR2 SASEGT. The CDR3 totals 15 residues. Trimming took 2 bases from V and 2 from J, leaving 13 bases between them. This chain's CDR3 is CASSEYGGRTYEQYF. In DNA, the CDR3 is TGTGCCAGCAGTGAATACGGGGGGCGAACCTACGAGCAGTACTTC.

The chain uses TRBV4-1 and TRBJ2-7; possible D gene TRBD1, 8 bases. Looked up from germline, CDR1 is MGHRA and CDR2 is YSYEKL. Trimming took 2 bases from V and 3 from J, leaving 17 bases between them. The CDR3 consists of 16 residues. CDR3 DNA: TGCGCCAGCAGCCAATTTACGGACAGGGAGGGCTACGAGCAGTACTTC. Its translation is CASSQFTDREGYEQYF.

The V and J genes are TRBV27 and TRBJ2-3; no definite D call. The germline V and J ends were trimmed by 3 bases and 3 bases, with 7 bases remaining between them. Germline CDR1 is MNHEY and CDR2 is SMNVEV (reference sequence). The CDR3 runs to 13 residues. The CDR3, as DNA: TGTGCCAGCAGTTTCAGCCTAACAGATACGCAGTATTTT. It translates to CASSFSLTDTQYF.

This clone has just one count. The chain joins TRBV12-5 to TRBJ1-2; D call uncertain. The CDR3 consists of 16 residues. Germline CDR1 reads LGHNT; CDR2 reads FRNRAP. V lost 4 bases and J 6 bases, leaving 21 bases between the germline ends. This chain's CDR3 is CASGSRTNYGRDGYTF. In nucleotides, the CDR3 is TGTGCTAGTGGTTCACGTACAAATTACGGGAGGGATGGCTACACCTTC.

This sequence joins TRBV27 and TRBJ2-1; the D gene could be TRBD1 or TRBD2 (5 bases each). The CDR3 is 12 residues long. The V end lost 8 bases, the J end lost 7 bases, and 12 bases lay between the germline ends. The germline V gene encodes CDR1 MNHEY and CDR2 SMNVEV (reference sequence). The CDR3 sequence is CASGDWGNEQFF. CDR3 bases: TGTGCCAGCGGAGACTGGGGGAATGAGCAGTTCTTC.

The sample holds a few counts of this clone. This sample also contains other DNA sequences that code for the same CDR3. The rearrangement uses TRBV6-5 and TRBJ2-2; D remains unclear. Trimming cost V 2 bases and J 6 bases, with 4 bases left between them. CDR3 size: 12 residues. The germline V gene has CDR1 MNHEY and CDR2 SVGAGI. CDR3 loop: CASSYGSGELFF. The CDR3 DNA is TGTGCCAGCAGTTACGGTTCCGGGGAGCTGTTTTTT.

As DNA, the CDR3 is TGTGCCAGCAGCTTGGGACTAGCGGGAATATCCACAGATACGCAGTATTTT. Amino acid sequence: CASSLGLAGISTDTQYF. The V gene is TRBV13, the J gene TRBJ2-3, with 13 bases fitting TRBD2. Germline trimming cut 3 bases from V and 2 bases from J; bases unmatched to any gene: 5. The CDR3 length is 17 residues. CDR1 and CDR2 from the germline V gene are PRHDT and FYEKMQ (reference sequence).